This TCR beta chain was sequenced in a study of blood T cell repertoires in COVID-19 (dated by TCRdb to 2020 to 2022). For context, the study as a whole: The collaborator samples originated in the United States, Italy and Spain and spanned the acute and convalescent phases of COVID-19. The prospective study material was composed of cDNA or gDNA derived from T cells, B-cell-depleted T cells, or PBMCs. The dataset comprised deeply sampled blood TCRbeta repertoires from subjects exposed to, actively infected with, or recovered from COVID-19. The repertoires were made available in a free public database intended to serve as a resource for research on the immune response to SARS-CoV-2. Samples came from the ongoing ImmuneRACE study (first 160 participants) plus 1,254 subjects from 6 global collaborators. The sample metadata nearly always contained a de-identified subject ID, COVID-19 status, age in years and sex. Where available, HLA class I and class II types were obtained from metadata supplied by the sample provider rather than from assay-based typing. Here is what the overall study found, with its caveats: The amount of clinical and demographic metadata varied by source and participant and was provided uncurated.

As to this clone: Its antigen is not yet known. Base-call qualities are not available, and no considerably larger clone is one nucleotide away.

Collaborating institutions collected whole blood in K2EDTA tubes following their own protocols. For TCRbeta analysis, collaborators shipped samples in one of three forms: frozen whole blood, isolated PBMCs, or DNA extracted from either of those sample types. From its cysteine to its phenylalanine, the CDR3 spans 15 amino acids. Kept here is only the CDR3 DNA, which spans 45 bases and is read in frame from base 1. CDR1 is given as LGHNT and CDR2 as FRNRAP, both from the germline V gene. V is pared back by 5 bases and J by 0 bases, with 12 bases lying between the germline termini. TCRbeta CDR3 regions were amplified from genomic DNA by means of the immunoSEQ Assay, a bias-controlled multiplex PCR. As for how the authors treated the data: The number of nucleated cells in each sample was estimated from the amplification of reference gene primers within the assay. Sequence reads were collapsed and filtered to measure the absolute abundance of every unique TCRbeta CDR3 rearrangement. For each sample, productive Simpson clonality was calculated as the square root of Simpson's diversity index across productive rearrangements. The source is immuneACCESS, and TCRdb retained only in-frame sequences with V and J called. Part of the clones is not carried over; for the studies checked, unresolved V genes explain less than half of this, and the remainder is unexplained. V and J calls and clone size come straight from that table; D and trimming were deduced from the DNA. This sample is represented by approximately 97,000 clones; roughly 80% of them were singletons. Of the sample, over 7.5% falls within the top ten clones.

This clonotype was obtained from a man in his 60s with active or convalescent COVID-19. The chain employs TRBV12-5 and TRBJ2-3, and the D gene may be TRBD2, 6 bases matching. Sequencing used peripheral blood. The base sequence is TGTGCTAGTGGTGAGGGACTTGGGAGCACAGATACGCAGTATTTT. Translation gives CASGEGLGSTDTQYF. When the CDR3 is completed using the reference TRBV12-5 and TRBJ2-3 genes on either side, the full variable domain is DARVTQTPRHKVTEMGQEVTMRCQPILGHNTVFWYRQTMMQGLELLAYFRNRAPLDDSGMPKDRFSAEMPDATLATLKIQPSEPRDSAVYFCASGEGLGSTDTQYFGPGTRLTVL.